These T cell receptor beta chains were read from a single sample in a study of Tregs in tolerant kidney transplant recipients. Method: immunoSEQ multiplex PCR; TCRdb's copy keeps in-frame clones and lacks some. The sample lists 74,000 or so clones, 91% seen once, with more than 1.5% in the top ten. The sample consisted of CD4+ T cells from blood (PBMCs), taken 24 months after the transplant. All receptors derive from a human patient who received a combined kidney and bone marrow transplant. Part of the T cell pool may stem from the graft donor. Both conserved end residues are part of each CDR3. Fields, in order: clone size, D gene, V gene, J gene, CDR3 DNA, CDR3 protein. The D gene is left open where the match is weak. Not all rows give a size; the values are once, few, many and, for expanded clones, a class.

abundance: NA; d_gene: TRBD2; v_gene: TRBV11-2; j_gene: TRBJ2-5; CDR3nt: TGTGCCAGCAGCTTGCGGGGGGACCAAGAGACCCAGTACTTC; CDR3aa: CASSLRGDQETQYF
abundance: NA; d_gene: TRBD1; v_gene: TRBV7-2; j_gene: TRBJ2-7; CDR3nt: TGTGCCAGCAGCTTGGGACAGATCCTACTCTACGAGCAGTACTTC; CDR3aa: CASSLGQILLYEQYF
abundance: NA; d_gene: TRBD1; v_gene: TRBV18; j_gene: TRBJ1-3; CDR3nt: TGTGCCAGCTCCCCGACAGGGGGAAACTCTGGAAACACCATATATTTT; CDR3aa: CASSPTGGNSGNTIYF
abundance: NA; d_gene: NA; v_gene: TRBV4-3; j_gene: TRBJ1-2; CDR3nt: TGCGCCAGCAGCCAAGTTGGGGCGGGGACTAACTATGGCTACACCTTC; CDR3aa: CASSQVGAGTNYGYTF
abundance: NA; d_gene: TRBD1; v_gene: TRBV7-2; j_gene: TRBJ2-2; CDR3nt: TGTGCCAGCAGCTTTTCTGGGACAGAAAACACCGGGGAGCTGTTTTTT; CDR3aa: CASSFSGTENTGELFF
abundance: NA; d_gene: NA; v_gene: TRBV21-1; j_gene: TRBJ1-3; CDR3nt: TGTGCCAGCAGCGCATTGGGACAGGGGTTAGACACCATATATTTT; CDR3aa: CASSALGQGLDTIYF
abundance: NA; d_gene: TRBD1; v_gene: TRBV15; j_gene: TRBJ2-1; CDR3nt: TGTGCCACCAGCAGAGTGGGACAGGGATCAAATGAGCAGTTCTTC; CDR3aa: CATSRVGQGSNEQFF
abundance: NA; d_gene: TRBD1; v_gene: TRBV12-5; j_gene: TRBJ1-2; CDR3nt: TGTGCTAGTGGTTTGACAAATCAGGACAGGATCTATGGCTACACCTTC; CDR3aa: CASGLTNQDRIYGYTF
abundance: NA; d_gene: NA; v_gene: TRBV7-2; j_gene: TRBJ1-1; CDR3nt: TGTGCCAGCAGCTCACTTAGTAGGGGGGGCACTGAAGCTTTCTTT; CDR3aa: CASSSLSRGGTEAFF
abundance: NA; d_gene: TRBD1; v_gene: TRBV4-2; j_gene: TRBJ1-1; CDR3nt: TGTGCCAGCAGCCAAGAACCCGGGACAGAGAACACTGAAGCTTTCTTT; CDR3aa: CASSQEPGTENTEAFF
abundance: NA; d_gene: NA; v_gene: TRBV19; j_gene: TRBJ2-1; CDR3nt: TGTGCCAGTACCTATGGGCGGGGCCACGGGAATGAGCAGTTCTTC; CDR3aa: CASTYGRGHGNEQFF
abundance: NA; d_gene: TRBD2; v_gene: TRBV5-4; j_gene: TRBJ2-2; CDR3nt: TGTGCCAGCAGACAAGTTGGGTTACTAGCGGCTAACACCGGGGAGCTGTTTTTT; CDR3aa: CASRQVGLLAANTGELFF
abundance: NA; d_gene: NA; v_gene: TRBV5-1; j_gene: TRBJ2-2; CDR3nt: TGCGCCAGCAGCCATAACACCGGGGAGCTGTTTTTT; CDR3aa: CASSHNTGELFF
abundance: NA; d_gene: NA; v_gene: TRBV6-1; j_gene: TRBJ2-1; CDR3nt: TGTGCCAGCAGGAAGAACCAGAACAATGAGCAGTTCTTC; CDR3aa: CASRKNQNNEQFF
abundance: NA; d_gene: TRBD1; v_gene: TRBV5-1; j_gene: TRBJ2-5; CDR3nt: TGCGCCAGCAGCTCAGGACCGGGACAGGGGGAAGAGACCCAGTACTTC; CDR3aa: CASSSGPGQGEETQYF
abundance: once; d_gene: NA; v_gene: TRBV25-1; j_gene: TRBJ2-1; CDR3nt: TGTGCCAGCAGCCCCGTTGCAGGGTCCTACAATGAGCAGTTCTTC; CDR3aa: CASSPVAGSYNEQFF
abundance: NA; d_gene: NA; v_gene: TRBV7-8; j_gene: TRBJ2-5; CDR3nt: TGTGCCAGCAGCTCAGGTCCGCGTCGGGGTGGATTAGAGACCCAGTACTTC; CDR3aa: CASSSGPRRGGLETQYF
abundance: NA; d_gene: TRBD2; v_gene: TRBV10-3; j_gene: TRBJ2-3; CDR3nt: TGTGCCATCAGGTCTATAGCGGGGGGTACAGATACGCAGTATTTT; CDR3aa: CAIRSIAGGTDTQYF
abundance: NA; d_gene: NA; v_gene: TRBV7-3; j_gene: TRBJ2-3; CDR3nt: TGTGCCAGCAGCAAAACGGGAGGCACAGATACGCAGTATTTT; CDR3aa: CASSKTGGTDTQYF
abundance: NA; d_gene: NA; v_gene: TRBV6-1; j_gene: TRBJ2-7; CDR3nt: TGTGCCAGCAGTCCGGACAGAGTTTACGAGCAGTACTTC; CDR3aa: CASSPDRVYEQYF
abundance: NA; d_gene: TRBD2; v_gene: TRBV11-3; j_gene: TRBJ2-3; CDR3nt: TGTGCCAGCAGCTCCAGACTAGCGGGGCCAACAGATACGCAGTATTTT; CDR3aa: CASSSRLAGPTDTQYF
abundance: NA; d_gene: TRBD1; v_gene: TRBV14; j_gene: TRBJ1-1; CDR3nt: TGTGCCAGCAGCCGGTGGGACAGTATGAACACTGAAGCTTTCTTT; CDR3aa: CASSRWDSMNTEAFF
abundance: NA; d_gene: TRBD2; v_gene: TRBV7-9; j_gene: TRBJ2-2; CDR3nt: TGTGCCAGCACCAAAAGGGCTAGCGGGAGGTTAACCGGGGAGCTGTTTTTT; CDR3aa: CASTKRASGRLTGELFF
abundance: NA; d_gene: TRBD2; v_gene: TRBV5-1; j_gene: TRBJ2-3; CDR3nt: TGCGCCAGCAGCTTGGACCTAGCGGGGTGGGGCACAGATACGCAGTATTTT; CDR3aa: CASSLDLAGWGTDTQYF
abundance: NA; d_gene: NA; v_gene: TRBV5-4; j_gene: TRBJ1-1; CDR3nt: TGTGCCAGCAGCTTGCGGGGGACCACTGAAGCTTTCTTT; CDR3aa: CASSLRGTTEAFF
abundance: NA; d_gene: TRBD2; v_gene: TRBV9; j_gene: TRBJ2-2; CDR3nt: TGTGCCAGCAGCGTCTCTAGCGGGGGACCGGCCGGGGAGCTGTTTTTT; CDR3aa: CASSVSSGGPAGELFF
abundance: few; d_gene: NA; v_gene: TRBV10-3; j_gene: TRBJ1-4; CDR3nt: TGTGCCATCAGTGCCCAGGCTGCAACTAATGAAAAACTGTTTTTT; CDR3aa: CAISAQAATNEKLFF
abundance: NA; d_gene: TRBD1; v_gene: TRBV5-1; j_gene: TRBJ1-4; CDR3nt: TGCGCCAGCAGCTGGGGGGGGGACAGGGACGAAAAACTGTTTTTT; CDR3aa: CASSWGGDRDEKLFF
abundance: NA; d_gene: TRBD2; v_gene: TRBV19; j_gene: TRBJ2-1; CDR3nt: TGTGCCAGTAGTACCTCTGGGGGGGTCTACAATGAGCAGTTCTTC; CDR3aa: CASSTSGGVYNEQFF
abundance: NA; d_gene: TRBD1; v_gene: TRBV29-1; j_gene: TRBJ1-2; CDR3nt: TGCAGCGCCGCGGGACAGGAGGTAGATGGCTACACCTTC; CDR3aa: CSAAGQEVDGYTF
abundance: NA; d_gene: NA; v_gene: TRBV18; j_gene: TRBJ1-1; CDR3nt: TGTGCCAGCTCACCGTTAGTCACTGAAGCTTTCTTT; CDR3aa: CASSPLVTEAFF
abundance: NA; d_gene: TRBD2; v_gene: TRBV30; j_gene: TRBJ2-4; CDR3nt: TGTGCCTGGACTAGCGGAGGAAACATTCAGTACTTC; CDR3aa: CAWTSGGNIQYF
abundance: NA; d_gene: TRBD2; v_gene: TRBV4-1; j_gene: TRBJ2-2; CDR3nt: TGCGCCAGCAGCCGGTTTAGCGGGGGCCGAACCGGGGAGCTGTTTTTT; CDR3aa: CASSRFSGGRTGELFF
abundance: NA; d_gene: TRBD1; v_gene: TRBV30; j_gene: TRBJ1-1; CDR3nt: TGTGCCTGGAGTGTACTCACAGGGGGCTTGAACACTGAAGCTTTCTTT; CDR3aa: CAWSVLTGGLNTEAFF
abundance: NA; d_gene: NA; v_gene: TRBV20-1; j_gene: TRBJ1-5; CDR3nt: TGCAGTGCTTCTTCAGGGGATCCCCAGCATTTT; CDR3aa: CSASSGDPQHF
abundance: NA; d_gene: TRBD1; v_gene: TRBV5-8; j_gene: TRBJ2-6; CDR3nt: TGTGCCAGCAGCTTGGACCGGGACAGCCCCTTCTCTGGGGCCAACGTCCTGACTTTC; CDR3aa: CASSLDRDSPFSGANVLTF
abundance: NA; d_gene: NA; v_gene: TRBV4-3; j_gene: TRBJ2-1; CDR3nt: TGCGCCAGCAGCCAAGACGCCAGGGCCTCCTACAATGAGCAGTTCTTC; CDR3aa: CASSQDARASYNEQFF
abundance: NA; d_gene: TRBD1; v_gene: TRBV6-1; j_gene: TRBJ2-2; CDR3nt: TGTGCCAGCAGTGACAGGGACAGGAGTGAGCTGTTTTTT; CDR3aa: CASSDRDRSELFF
abundance: once; d_gene: TRBD2; v_gene: TRBV29-1; j_gene: TRBJ2-5; CDR3nt: TGCAGCGTGTTAGGACTAGCGGGAGGGCCGGGGGAGACCCAGTACTTC; CDR3aa: CSVLGLAGGPGETQYF
abundance: NA; d_gene: TRBD1; v_gene: TRBV23-1; j_gene: TRBJ2-1; CDR3nt: TGCGCCAGCATGGGGACAGGGGGCTATAATGAGCAGTTCTTC; CDR3aa: CASMGTGGYNEQFF
abundance: NA; d_gene: NA; v_gene: TRBV11-3; j_gene: TRBJ1-2; CDR3nt: TGTGCCAGCAGCTTACAGGCTAACTATGGCTACACCTTC; CDR3aa: CASSLQANYGYTF
abundance: NA; d_gene: NA; v_gene: TRBV5-1; j_gene: TRBJ2-3; CDR3nt: TGCGCCAGCAGCCCCAAGAGAAAGTCCACAGATACGCAGTATTTT; CDR3aa: CASSPKRKSTDTQYF
abundance: NA; d_gene: TRBD1; v_gene: TRBV11-3; j_gene: TRBJ1-2; CDR3nt: TGTGCCAGCAGCCTGACAGGGGGCGGCTACACCTTC; CDR3aa: CASSLTGGGYTF
abundance: NA; d_gene: TRBD1; v_gene: TRBV5-1; j_gene: TRBJ2-1; CDR3nt: TGCGCCTCTTACGGCGACAGGGTGTACAATGAGCAGTTCTTC; CDR3aa: CASYGDRVYNEQFF
abundance: NA; d_gene: TRBD2; v_gene: TRBV11-2; j_gene: TRBJ2-3; CDR3nt: TGTGCCAGCAGCTTAACGATCGCCAGCGGGGGGGCCTCTGATACGCAGTATTTT; CDR3aa: CASSLTIASGGASDTQYF
abundance: NA; d_gene: NA; v_gene: TRBV7-3; j_gene: TRBJ2-7; CDR3nt: TGTGCCAGCAGCATCGACGGACTTCTAAACTACGAGCAGTACTTC; CDR3aa: CASSIDGLLNYEQYF
abundance: NA; d_gene: NA; v_gene: TRBV5-1; j_gene: TRBJ2-1; CDR3nt: TGCGCCAGCAGCTTCGGGACTCCCTCCTACAATGAGCAGTTCTTC; CDR3aa: CASSFGTPSYNEQFF